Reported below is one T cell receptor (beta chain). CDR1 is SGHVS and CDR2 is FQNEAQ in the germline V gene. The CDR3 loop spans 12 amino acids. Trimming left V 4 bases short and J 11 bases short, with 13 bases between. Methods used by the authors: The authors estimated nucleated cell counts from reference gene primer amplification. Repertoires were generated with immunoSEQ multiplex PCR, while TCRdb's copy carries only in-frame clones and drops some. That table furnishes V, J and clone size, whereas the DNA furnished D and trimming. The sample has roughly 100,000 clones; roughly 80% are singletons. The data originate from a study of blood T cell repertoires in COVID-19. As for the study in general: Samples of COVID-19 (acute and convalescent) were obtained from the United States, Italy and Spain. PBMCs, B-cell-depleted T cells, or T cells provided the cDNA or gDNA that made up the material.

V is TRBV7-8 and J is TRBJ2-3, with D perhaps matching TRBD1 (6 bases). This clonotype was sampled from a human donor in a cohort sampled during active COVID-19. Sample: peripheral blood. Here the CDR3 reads CASSSVDSGQYF. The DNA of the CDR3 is TGTGCCAGCAGCTCCGTGGACAGCGGGCAGTATTTT. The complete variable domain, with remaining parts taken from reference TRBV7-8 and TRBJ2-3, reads GAGVSQSPRYKVAKRGQDVALRCDPISGHVSLFWYQQALGQGPEFLTYFQNEAQLDKSGLPSDRFFAERPEGSVSTLKIQRTQQEDSAVYLCASSSVDSGQYFGPGTRLTVL.